A single sample gave rise to the 11 T cell receptor beta chains below, sequenced in a study of shared T cell receptors in the human thymus. Sequencing used immunoSEQ multiplex PCR; TCRdb keeps in-frame clones, though not all of them. The table has more than 550,000 clones, 70% to 90% seen once; the top ten hold about 0.011%. A further study also used this sample, focusing on human thymus T cells.

Sequencing was done on a sample of thymocytes. These receptors all stem from a girl less than two years old with a congenital heart defect.

The rearrangement uses TRBV6-1 and TRBJ1-2; no firm D call. Trimming shortened V by 7 bases and J by 8 bases, and 17 bases separated the two germline ends. Germline V gene lookup returns CDR1 MNHNS and CDR2 SASEGT. The CDR3 length is 13 residues. This CDR3 is CASKGSSLPGYTF. CDR3 coding DNA: TGTGCCAGCAAAGGGAGCTCCCTTCCAGGCTACACCTTC.

This chain uses TRBV11-2 with TRBJ1-1; TRBD1 matches at 7 bases. The length of the CDR3 is 17 residues. The trim removed 1 base at V and 0 bases at J, leaving 8 bases unmatched. Germline values: CDR1 SGHAT, CDR2 FQNNGV. The CDR3 DNA is TGTGCCAGCAGCTTAGGTCTCACAGGGGAGATGAACACTGAAGCTTTCTTT. It encodes CASSLGLTGEMNTEAFF.

This chain links TRBV6-1 with TRBJ2-5; TRBD2 might be the D (7 bases). The germline CDR1 and CDR2 sequences are MNHNS and SASEGT. With 3 bases removed from V and 1 base from J, the gap between germline ends came to 15 bases. The CDR3 is 16 residues long. The DNA for the CDR3 is TGTGCCAGCAGTGATTTAGGGGGGGGCCTCCAAGAGACCCAGTACTTC. Protein product: CASSDLGGGLQETQYF.

This chain connects TRBV19 to TRBJ1-1, with 8 positions matching TRBD1. CDR1 and CDR2 (germline): LNHDA, SQIVND (reference sequence). V lost 5 bases to trimming and J lost 7 bases; unmatched junction nucleotides: 3. The CDR3 is 12 residues long. The CDR3 spells CASSEGQDEAFF. The CDR3 DNA is TGTGCCAGTAGTGAGGGACAGGATGAAGCTTTCTTT. Combining the CDR3 with reference TRBV19 and TRBJ1-1 gives the whole variable domain DGGITQSPKYLFRKEGQNVTLSCEQNLNHDAMYWYRQDPGQGLRLIYYSQIVNDFQKGDIAEGYSVSREKKESFPLTVTSAQKNPTAFYLCASSEGQDEAFFGQGTRLTVV.

The chain has TRBV30 and TRBJ2-4, with 10 bases identical to TRBD1. This CDR3 region has 15 residues. J gave up 4 bases and V 1 base, and 4 bases lay outside the gene matches. Per germline, CDR1 GTSNPN and CDR2 SVGIG (reference sequence). CDR3 coding DNA: TGTGCCTGGAGTGGGGGGGACAGGGGAAAAAACATTCAGTACTTC. Protein: CAWSGGDRGKNIQYF.

This chain uses TRBV27 with TRBJ2-3; 7 nucleotides align to TRBD1. From germline, CDR1 is MNHEY and CDR2 SMNVEV (reference sequence). The ends lost 5 bases at V and 7 bases at J; junction bases unmatched: 9. The CDR3 is made up of 14 amino acids. CDR3 amino acids: CASSVLTGPYTQYF. Written as DNA, the CDR3 is TGTGCCAGCAGTGTGCTGACAGGGCCATATACGCAGTATTTT.

The rearrangement links TRBV7-9 to TRBJ2-3, with 13 bases matching TRBD2. V gave up 4 bases and J gave up 6 bases; unmatched junction bases: 4. The CDR3 is 15 amino acids. The germline V gene has CDR1 SEHNR and CDR2 FQNEAQ (reference sequence). This chain's CDR3 is CASSSGTSGADTQYF. The CDR3, as DNA: TGTGCCAGCAGCTCGGGGACTAGCGGGGCTGATACGCAGTATTTT.

In nucleotides, the CDR3 is TGTGCCAGCAGCCCGGACAGGGGGCTAGACACCATATATTTT. Protein product: CASSPDRGLDTIYF. The V call is TRBV5-4, the J call TRBJ1-3; 11 bases agree with TRBD1. The CDR3 runs to 14 residues. From germline, CDR1 is SGHNT and CDR2 YYREEE (reference sequence). The V segment lost 4 bases and the J segment 8 bases; nucleotides outside the gene matches: 5.

J is TRBJ2-5 and V is TRBV19, with 7 bases fitting TRBD2. This CDR3 has 14 residues. Per germline, CDR1 LNHDA and CDR2 SQIVND (reference sequence). With V trimmed by 6 bases and J by 5 bases, 9 bases remained unmatched. The CDR3, as DNA: TGTGCCAGTAGCGGGACTATGGTTTCGGAGACCCAGTACTTC. Its translation: CASSGTMVSETQYF.

V is TRBV7-8 and J is TRBJ1-5; D is unresolved. The CDR3 contains 17 residues. CDR1 is SGHVS and CDR2 is FQNEAQ in the germline V gene. Deletions cut 1 base from V and 6 bases from J, with 19 bases between. CDR3 in DNA: TGTGCCAGCAGCTTAGGAGGACTGTCAAGTAACGGTCAGCCCCAGCATTTT. Its protein is CASSLGGLSSNGQPQHF. Combining the CDR3 with reference TRBV7-8 and TRBJ1-5 gives the whole variable domain GAGVSQSPRYKVAKRGQDVALRCDPISGHVSLFWYQQALGQGPEFLTYFQNEAQLDKSGLPSDRFFAERPEGSVSTLKIQRTQQEDSAVYLCASSLGGLSSNGQPQHFGDGTRLSIL.

This clone was seen only once. This chain uses TRBV5-5 with TRBJ1-5; tentative D call: TRBD1 (6 bases). CDR1 is SGHKS and CDR2 is YYEKEE in the germline V gene (reference sequence). V was clipped by 0 bases and J by 5 bases, with 12 bases between them. The CDR3 length is 15 residues. The CDR3 sequence is CASSLAGGADQPQHF. CDR3 sequence (DNA): TGTGCCAGCAGCTTGGCCGGGGGGGCCGATCAGCCCCAGCATTTT.